What follows are 31 T cell receptor beta chains derived from one specimen sequenced in a study of blood T cell repertoires in COVID-19. TCRdb's copy holds only in-frame clones and misses some; the assay was immunoSEQ multiplex PCR. This sample has around 120,000 clones, with around 80% found just once. Sequenced material: peripheral blood. The receptors stem from a man aged 70-80 years with active or convalescent COVID-19.

The CDR3 reads CASRDTLYEQYF. The CDR3 DNA is TGTGCCAGCAGGGACACCCTCTACGAGCAGTACTTC. The chain uses TRBV2 and TRBJ2-7, with D possibly TRBD1 on 5 matching bases. V shed 6 bases and J shed 3 bases, with 9 bases lying between them. The V gene's germline CDR1 is SNHLY and CDR2 FYNNEI. The CDR3 is 12 amino acids.

The J gene is TRBJ1-2, the V gene TRBV4-2; possibly TRBD1 for D (5 bases). Germline values: CDR1 LGHNA, CDR2 YNFKEQ. Trimming took 0 bases from V and 4 from J, leaving 12 bases between them. The CDR3 has 15 residues. CDR3 sequence (DNA): TGTGCCAGCAGCCAAGAGTCCCAGGGCCCCTATGGCTACACCTTC. Translated, it gives CASSQESQGPYGYTF.

V and J are TRBV7-2 and TRBJ2-3; 11 positions agree with TRBD2. The J segment lost 5 bases and the V segment lost 1 base, leaving 2 bases of the junction unmatched. The CDR3 loop spans 15 amino acids. Germline values: CDR1 SGHTA, CDR2 FQGNSA. The CDR3 nucleotides read TGTGCCAGCAGCTTAGATAGCGGGAGGGTAGATACGCAGTATTTT. As protein: CASSLDSGRVDTQYF.

J is TRBJ1-6 and V is TRBV5-1, with TRBD1 matching over 7 bases. V dropped 3 bases and J dropped 7; count of bases not matched to a gene: 4. CDR3 length: 14 residues. CDR1 is SGHRS and CDR2 is YFSETQ in the germline V gene. CDR3 region: CASSSGQRNSPLHF. As DNA, the CDR3 is TGCGCCAGCAGCTCGGGACAGAGGAATTCACCCCTCCACTTT.

This chain joins TRBV15 and TRBJ1-6; D is uncertain. This CDR3 contains 12 residues. From germline, CDR1 is LNHNV and CDR2 YYDKDF (reference sequence). Trimming stripped 4 bases from V and 10 bases from J, with 8 bases between. The CDR3 DNA sequence: TGTGCCACCAGCACTCGGGAATCACCCCTCCACTTT. Protein sequence: CATSTRESPLHF.

J is TRBJ1-2 and V is TRBV5-5; D call uncertain. The germline gives CDR1 SGHKS, CDR2 YYEKEE (reference sequence). V was cut by 0 bases and J by 2 bases, with 8 bases left in between. This CDR3 is built from 14 residues. CDR3 coding DNA: TGTGCCAGCAGCTTGGGCGGGGTGAACTATGGCTACACCTTC. Amino acids: CASSLGGVNYGYTF.

J is TRBJ2-7 and V is TRBV11-2, with TRBD1 matching over 7 bases. The CDR3 sequence is 15 residues long. J gave up 5 bases and V 4 bases, and 11 bases lay outside the gene matches. Germline CDR1 and CDR2: SGHAT and FQNNGV. The CDR3 region has the DNA TGTGCCAGCAGCTCCCTTCCGGGACAGTTCGACGAGCAGTACTTC. Amino acids: CASSSLPGQFDEQYF. The full variable domain, with the rest looked up from reference TRBV11-2 and TRBJ2-7, is EAGVAQSPRYKIIEKRQSVAFWCNPISGHATLYWYQQILGQGPKLLIQFQNNGVVDDSQLPKDRFSAERLKGVDSTLKIQPAKLEDSAVYLCASSSLPGQFDEQYFGPGTRLTVT.

The V call is TRBV25-1, the J call TRBJ2-2; 7 nucleotides align to TRBD2. Germline assignment: CDR1 MGHDK and CDR2 SYGVNS. This CDR3 contains 15 residues. After removal of 5 bases from V and 2 bases from J, the junction contained 5 bases not matched to a gene. The CDR3 nucleotides are TGTGCCAGCAGTTCCCGCGGGGGTAACACCGGGGAGCTGTTTTTT. It yields the protein CASSSRGGNTGELFF.

A few counts support this clone. The chain joins TRBV18 to TRBJ1-1; TRBD1 matches 7 bases. This CDR3 spans 16 amino acids. Trimming cost V 5 bases and J 4 bases; bases outside gene matches: 13. The germline gives CDR1 KGHSH, CDR2 LQKENI. CDR3 in DNA: TGTGCCAGCTCATCCGGGAAGACAGGGCTGGGCACTGAAGCTTTCTTT. Residues: CASSSGKTGLGTEAFF.

The count of this clone is one. The V and J genes are TRBV30 and TRBJ1-3; possibly TRBD1 for D (5 bases). This CDR3 contains 15 residues. V was clipped by 4 bases and J by 3 bases, with 16 bases between them. CDR1 GTSNPN and CDR2 SVGIG come from the germline V gene (reference sequence). This chain's CDR3 is CAWTRTRRGGNTIYF. CDR3 nucleotides: TGTGCCTGGACCCGGACCCGGAGGGGTGGAAACACCATATATTTT.

This sequence joins TRBV6-2 or TRBV6-3 and TRBJ2-5, with TRBD2 matching over 10 bases. Trimming cost V 2 bases and J 1 base; bases outside gene matches: 7. The CDR3 is 17 residues long. Germline V gives CDR1 MNHEY, CDR2 SVGEGT. CDR3 loop: CASSYGTSEIFQETQYF. The CDR3 DNA follows: TGTGCCAGCAGTTACGGGACTAGCGAGATATTCCAAGAGACCCAGTACTTC.

A remark on this clone: Other DNA sequences from this sample encode an identical CDR3 as well. The J gene is TRBJ2-5, the V gene TRBV9; 7 bases are a match to TRBD2. The CDR3 loop spans 15 amino acids. The V gene's germline CDR1 is SGDLS and CDR2 YYNGEE. With 0 bases clipped from V and 5 bases from J, the junction kept 7 bases outside the gene matches. The CDR3 sequence is CASSVGGGARETQYF. CDR3 in DNA: TGTGCCAGCAGCGTAGGCGGGGGTGCTCGGGAGACCCAGTACTTC.

This clone has just a few counts. J is TRBJ1-6 and V is TRBV3-1 (or the pseudogene TRBV3-2); D call uncertain. Trimming took off 0 bases at V and 5 bases at J, with 11 bases between the two ends. Germline V lookup: CDR1 LGHDT, CDR2 YNNKEL (reference sequence). The CDR3 consists of 16 residues. For the CDR3, the DNA is TGTGCCAGCAGCCAAGATCTTGGGCAGGATAATTCACCCCTCCACTTT. Translation gives CASSQDLGQDNSPLHF.

This chain links TRBV6-1 with TRBJ1-2; D call uncertain. Germline CDR1 and CDR2: MNHNS and SASEGT. Trimming shortened V by 7 bases and J by 0 bases, and 21 bases separated the two germline ends. The CDR3 contains 17 residues. DNA for the CDR3: TGTGCCAGCAATGACCTGGGTAGCCCGTTTTCTAACTATGGCTACACCTTC. Translation: CASNDLGSPFSNYGYTF.

This chain uses TRBV18 with TRBJ2-6; TRBD1 is a possible D gene (5 bases). The length of the CDR3 is 16 residues. V was clipped by 2 bases and J by 0 bases, with 8 bases between them. The germline CDR1 and CDR2 sequences are KGHSH and LQKENI. CDR3: CASSPNQGSGANVLTF. CDR3 bases: TGTGCCAGCTCACCAAACCAGGGCTCTGGGGCCAACGTCCTGACTTTC. Combining the CDR3 with reference TRBV18 and TRBJ2-6 gives the whole variable domain NAGVMQNPRHLVRRRGQEARLRCSPMKGHSHVYWYRQLPEEGLKFMVYLQKENIIDESGMPKERFSAEFPKEGPSILRIQQVVRGDSAAYFCASSPNQGSGANVLTFGAGSRLTVL.

The V and J genes are TRBV10-2 and TRBJ1-2, with D maybe TRBD1 (5 bases). V was pared by 0 bases and J by 7 bases, with 12 bases between. Germline V lookup: CDR1 WSHSY, CDR2 SAAADI. CDR3 length: 14 residues. The CDR3, as DNA: TGCGCCAGCAGTGAGTCGAGGCAGGGTCTTGGCTACACCTTC. Encoded protein: CASSESRQGLGYTF.

The table lists this clone with a count of one. The genes are TRBV28 and TRBJ1-2; D gene ambiguous. With 3 bases removed from V and 4 bases from J, the gap between germline ends came to 9 bases. The CDR3 extends over 13 amino acids. Germline CDR1 MDHEN, CDR2 SYDVKM. The DNA of the CDR3 is TGTGCCAGCAGTTTGGGTTCGGGCTATGGCTACACCTTC. Translating gives CASSLGSGYGYTF.

V is TRBV3-1 (or the pseudogene TRBV3-2) and J is TRBJ2-3; 11 positions agree with TRBD2. J was trimmed by 6 bases and V by 4 bases; bases with no gene match: 6. CDR3 length equals 15 residues. The germline CDR1 and CDR2 sequences are LGHDT and YNNKEL (reference sequence). The CDR3 DNA sequence: TGTGCCAGCAGCCCAACTAGCGGGAGTGAGGATACGCAGTATTTT. Its protein product is CASSPTSGSEDTQYF.

The rearrangement joins TRBV7-2 to TRBJ1-1, with no clear D. Germline CDR1 reads SGHTA; CDR2 reads FQGNSA. The CDR3 contains 13 residues. Deletions cut 5 bases from V and 5 bases from J, with 12 bases between. Here the CDR3 DNA reads TGTGCCAGCAGCCTCTTTCCTCGGACTGAAGCTTTCTTT. Translating it yields CASSLFPRTEAFF.

This CDR3 reads CSVSLNTEAFF. The CDR3 coding sequence is TGCAGCGTTTCCCTCAACACTGAAGCTTTCTTT. The chain is built from TRBV29-1 and TRBJ1-1; unclear D gene. The V and J ends lost 5 bases and 2 bases respectively, with 6 bases between them. This CDR3 has 11 residues. Germline CDR1 is SQVTM and CDR2 is ANQGSEA. The entire variable domain, with the rest obtained from reference TRBV29-1 and TRBJ1-1, is as follows: SAVISQKPSRDICQRGTSLTIQCQVDSQVTMMFWYRQQPGQSLTLIATANQGSEATYESGFVIDKFPISRPNLTFSTLTVSNMSPEDSSIYLCSVSLNTEAFFGQGTRLTVV.

This rearrangement joins TRBV7-3 to TRBJ2-1; TRBD2 matches at 10 bases. Germline loops: CDR1 SGHTA, CDR2 FQGTGA. The CDR3 has 16 residues. Unmatched junction bases numbered 9, after V lost 5 bases and J lost 5 bases. DNA for the CDR3: TGTGCCAGCAGCCCTAGAGCCGGACTAGCGGACAATGAGCAGTTCTTC. Its translation is CASSPRAGLADNEQFF.

This clone was seen a single time. The gene calls are TRBV30 and TRBJ1-1; TRBD1 matches at 7 bases. J was trimmed by 3 bases and V by 4 bases; bases with no gene match: 5. CDR3 length equals 13 residues. Germline V lookup: CDR1 GTSNPN, CDR2 SVGIG (reference sequence). CDR3 DNA: TGTGCCTGGAAGACAGGGCTGTACACTGAAGCTTTCTTT. Its translation is CAWKTGLYTEAFF. Variable domain in full (rest from reference TRBV30 and TRBJ1-1): SQTIHQWPATLVQPVGSPLSLECTVEGTSNPNLYWYRQAAGRGLQLLFYSVGIGQISSEVPQNLSASRPQDRQFILSSKKLLLSDSGFYLCAWKTGLYTEAFFGQGTRLTVV.

The rearrangement uses TRBV12-3 or TRBV12-4 and TRBJ1-2; TRBD1 aligns across 8 bases. V shed 7 bases, J shed 7 bases, and the junction held 8 bases outside the gene matches. The CDR3 is made up of 13 amino acids. The CDR3 region has the DNA TGTGCCAGCACCCAACGGACAGGGCGTGGCTACACCTTC. It encodes CASTQRTGRGYTF.

V and J are TRBV7-2 and TRBJ2-7; 9 bases are a match to TRBD2. Germline lookup yields CDR1 SGHTA and CDR2 FQGNSA. The J segment lost 1 base and the V segment lost 5 bases, leaving 9 bases of the junction unmatched. CDR3 size: 16 residues. The CDR3 sequence is CASSQVAGVGSYEQYF. The DNA for the CDR3 is TGTGCCAGCAGCCAAGTAGCGGGGGTGGGGTCCTACGAGCAGTACTTC.

The V gene is TRBV10-1, the J gene TRBJ2-5; a possible D gene is TRBD2 (6 bases). CDR1 and CDR2 (germline): WNHNN, SYGVQD (reference sequence). The ends were cut back, 2 bases at V and 4 bases at J, with 17 bases in the middle. The CDR3 has 16 amino acids. CDR3 sequence reads: CASSERTGELPETQYF. Written as DNA, the CDR3 is TGCGCCAGCAGTGAGAGGACGGGAGAGCTTCCAGAGACCCAGTACTTC.

V gene TRBV19 combines with J gene TRBJ1-6, with D uncertain. The V gene lost 6 bases and the J gene lost 0 bases, with 12 bases spanning the gap. The germline V gene encodes CDR1 LNHDA and CDR2 SQIVND (reference sequence). The CDR3 length is 16 residues. CDR3 nucleotides: TGTGCCAGTAGGGGAGCGTTATACTCCTATAATTCACCCCTCCACTTT. It is translated as CASRGALYSYNSPLHF.

The gene calls are TRBV2 and TRBJ2-7; D possibly corresponds to TRBD1 (6 bases). CDR1 SNHLY and CDR2 FYNNEI come from the germline V gene. This CDR3 contains 14 residues. V was cut by 5 bases and J by 4 bases, with 15 bases left in between. As DNA, the CDR3 is TGTGCCAGCAGTTGGGGATCACAGGGTTACGAGCAGTACTTC. This translates into CASSWGSQGYEQYF.

Remarks on this clone: The junction differs from germline at one of its ends, possibly a read error. V gene TRBV6-1 combines with J gene TRBJ1-1; no clear D. This CDR3 is built from 13 residues. Germline assignment: CDR1 MNHNS and CDR2 SASEGT. CDR3 sequence reads: CASREVMNTEAFF. As DNA, the CDR3 is TGTGCCAGCAGAGAAGTTATGAACACTGAAGCTTTCTTT.

The chain combines TRBV29-1 with TRBJ2-5; D is unresolved. The CDR3 length is 10 residues. The germline V gene encodes CDR1 SQVTM and CDR2 ANQGSEA. The V end lost 7 bases, the J end lost 2 bases, and 5 bases lay between the germline ends. The CDR3 DNA reads as TGCAGCGGCGCGCAAGAGACCCAGTACTTC. It encodes CSGAQETQYF.

This rearrangement joins TRBV30 to TRBJ2-1; 8 bases align to TRBD2. CDR3 size: 14 residues. Germline V gives CDR1 GTSNPN, CDR2 SVGIG (reference sequence). Trimming took 1 base from V and 5 from J; bases not matched to a gene: 4. Here the CDR3 reads CAWSGLAIHNEQFF. DNA of the CDR3: TGTGCCTGGAGTGGACTAGCGATACACAATGAGCAGTTCTTC. Combining the CDR3 with reference TRBV30 and TRBJ2-1 gives the whole variable domain SQTIHQWPATLVQPVGSPLSLECTVEGTSNPNLYWYRQAAGRGLQLLFYSVGIGQISSEVPQNLSASRPQDRQFILSSKKLLLSDSGFYLCAWSGLAIHNEQFFGPGTRLTVL.

CDR3 in amino acids: CASSEWQGDLLEAFF. The CDR3 DNA sequence: TGTGCCAGCAGTGAATGGCAGGGGGACCTACTTGAAGCTTTCTTT. The rearrangement joins TRBV2 to TRBJ1-1; 7 nucleotides align to TRBD1. Germline V CDR1 and CDR2: SNHLY, FYNNEI. The trim removed 2 bases at V and 7 bases at J, leaving 10 bases unmatched. The CDR3 contains 15 residues.